What follows is one TCR beta chain and its context. This clone's antigen is unknown. Per-base quality was not reported, and no clone a single base away is much larger than it. The goal of deep resolution MiSeq sequencing was a depth between 1 in 1 million and 1 in 200,000 T cells, and coverage averaged 10x per clonotype. TCR beta libraries were generated with the immunoSEQ hsTCRB Kit. In the original analysis: The data were analyzed with ImmunoSEQ Analyzer and ImmunoSEQ Data Assistant, and V, D and J gene assignments followed IMGT definitions. Clonality, which ranges from 0 to 1, was calculated as one minus the normalized Shannon entropy of productive rearrangement frequencies. Only overrepresented clonotypes making up at least 0.05% of the repertoire of each patient were included in the public clonotype analysis. More than ten repertoires from age-matched healthy donors, obtained from immuneACCESS, served as clonality controls. TCRdb retrieved this table from immuneACCESS and kept in-frame rearrangements only. Not all clones are present; in checked studies, unresolved V genes account for under half, and no reason is known for the remainder. Clone size and the V and J calls come from that table; the DNA yielded D and trimming. Across this sample there are around 330,000 clones, with 67% seen only once. The top ten constitute just under 6.5% of the sample.

This sample stems from a study of cytotoxic CD8 clonotypes in ibrutinib-treated CLL (dated by TCRdb to the early 2020s). Regarding the study in general: In this cohort, around 14 patients were treatment-naive and more than 9 were relapsed/refractory, while around 18 had unmutated IGHV. Responses were partial in roughly 24 patients and complete in 2; after median about 5.5 years follow-up, about 14 stayed in remission and some twelve progressed. The response samples were drawn at a median of around eleven months into treatment, with a range of about 6 to 40 months. An average of around 250,000 productive templates and tens of thousands of productive rearrangements was obtained per sample. Of the approximately 86 people in the trial, 26 had longitudinal samples available. Cryopreserved peripheral blood mononuclear cells were collected before treatment, at response, and at either disease progression or sustained remission. Every sample from remission and from progressive disease was obtained while the patients were still on ibrutinib. Broad study findings and their caveats: Baseline clonality was found to be higher than that of age-matched healthy donors and was strongly correlated with circulating CD8+ T-cell counts. Lymph node repertoires were not examined, and the timing of sampling was not matched between patients in sustained remission and those whose disease progressed. Public clonotypes were rare and either shrank or stayed stable during treatment, and the rise in clonality at ibrutinib response reflected expansion of private clonotypes. Clonality rose at ibrutinib response, remained stable during sustained remission, and dropped back toward baseline at progression.

For TCR beta library preparation, 2 to 2.5 micrograms of genomic DNA were isolated from cryopreserved PBMCs. Longitudinal blood samples from CLL patients receiving ibrutinib monotherapy were subjected to high-throughput TCR beta sequencing. The patients took part in an open-label, single-center phase 2 trial of ibrutinib monotherapy. From a lookup of the germline V gene (reference sequence), CDR1 and CDR2 are LNHNV and YYDKDF. The germline ends are 9 bases apart after V is trimmed by 0 bases and J by 4 bases. The CDR3 numbers 14 residues from cysteine through phenylalanine. The DNA shown is the 42-base CDR3, in frame from base 1.

The V and J genes are TRBV15 and TRBJ2-5; the D gene could be TRBD1 or TRBD2, each one agreeing over 5 bases. This clonotype was obtained from a human donor with chronic lymphocytic leukemia. The sequencing here drew on PBMCs, taken after 36 months of ibrutinib treatment. The DNA sequence is as follows: TGTGCCACCAGCAGAGATTGGGGGAGAGAGACCCAGTACTTC. It encodes CATSRDWGRETQYF.